Reported below is one TCR beta chain. No antigen is known for it. The CDR3 spans 15 residues. Per the germline V gene, CDR1 is MNHEY and CDR2 is SMNVEV (reference sequence). V was clipped by 6 bases and J by 3 bases, with 12 bases between them. Libraries of TCR beta came from quantitative 5'-RACE with molecular barcodes. TCRdb reprocessed the 5' RACE reads with MiXCR, giving one entry per CDR3 protein. The sample has about 130,000 distinct CDR3 sequences, 15% to 20% seen once. This entry is derived from a study of CD8 T cells in ankylosing spondylitis. Findings and limits, study-wide: Enrichment of disease-linked clones was reportedly significant in matched ankylosing spondylitis synovial fluid. Earlier work had already found some motif variants in reactive arthritis synovial fluid and blood. What appeared characteristic of ankylosing spondylitis blood was a TCR beta motif of fewer than ten highly homologous variants.

The clonotype was recovered from a male donor with ankylosing spondylitis. The chain carries TRBV27 and TRBJ2-6, with D possibly matching TRBD2 (5 bases). Sequenced: blood, either unsorted or a sorted T cell fraction (not recorded which). CDR3 protein: CASSLRGFGANVLTF. CDR3 DNA sequence: TGTGCCAGCAGCCTACGGGGTTTTGGGGCCAACGTCCTGACTTTC.